The clone carrying this T cell receptor (beta chain) was seen many times. The sample belongs to a study of T cells in Graves' hyperthyroidism and ophthalmopathy. RNA transcripts yielded amplified TCR beta CDR3 regions. The HTBI primer set drove a first-round RT-PCR of the TCR CDR3. TCRdb re-derived calls from the multiplex PCR reads in MiXCR, one entry per CDR3 protein. This table holds hundreds of thousands of distinct CDR3 sequences, 15% to 20% found once. V lost 0 bases, J lost 3 bases, and 18 bases lay in between. Germline V gene data show CDR1 as DFQATT and CDR2 as SNEGSKA (reference sequence). This CDR3 region has 16 residues.

The material sequenced was blood. The chain couples TRBV20-1 to TRBJ2-7; possibly TRBD1 for D (6 bases). The clonotype was recovered from a woman aged 40 to 55 with Graves' ophthalmopathy. This CDR3 reads CSARESPGHPYYEQYF. In DNA, the CDR3 is TGCAGTGCTAGAGAATCCCCGGGACATCCCTACTACGAGCAGTACTTC.